This T cell receptor beta chain was observed in a study of blood T cells in healthy people across ages. Whole-study results and caveats: CMV status of donors was unknown, possibly confounding expanded clonotype changes.

There are 15 residues in the CDR3. Looked up from germline, CDR1 is SGHVS and CDR2 is FQNEAQ. Trimming took 2 bases from V and 2 from J, leaving 12 bases between them. In its sample, this clonotype was seen a few times. The antigen is unknown. Then a second PCR, running roughly 7 to 11 cycles, was carried out with a sample-barcoded 5' primer and a J-beta primer mix. TCRdb re-called the 5' RACE reads with MiXCR, one entry per CDR3 protein. Of roughly 680,000 distinct CDR3 sequences in the sample, about 21% were seen once. Every sample gave at least 6 micrograms of total RNA when it was extracted. Sequencing used blood. The sequence was collected from a man between 70 and 80 years old in good health. V usage is TRBV7-8 and J usage is TRBJ1-2; D is unclear. The CDR3 DNA sequence: TGTGCCAGCAGCTTAAGACAAGCTGCAAACTATGGCTACACCTTC. Translated: CASSLRQAANYGYTF. Full variable domain (remainder filled in from reference TRBV7-8 and TRBJ1-2): GAGVSQSPRYKVAKRGQDVALRCDPISGHVSLFWYQQALGQGPEFLTYFQNEAQLDKSGLPSDRFFAERPEGSVSTLKIQRTQQEDSAVYLCASSLRQAANYGYTFGSGTRLTVV.